This T cell receptor (beta chain) was observed in a study of chemoradiotherapy in HPV16-positive cancers. Looking at the study overall: Candidate HPV-specific clones and shared TCR motifs came from a couple of HPV16-positive patients.

From germline, CDR1 is MGHRA and CDR2 YSYEKL. V lost 1 base to trimming and J lost 9 bases, with 13 bases between them. The CDR3 is 14 residues long. Only in-frame clones appear in the TCRdb table, and some are missing; sequencing was by immunoSEQ multiplex PCR. The sample contains about 20,000 clones, 92% of which appear only once. This clone was counted once. V gene TRBV4-1 combines with J gene TRBJ1-5; no firm D call. The clonotype originates from a human donor with HPV-associated anogenital cancer. The sample here was blood, taken from a patient who underwent chemoradiotherapy. Written as DNA, the CDR3 is TGCGCCAGCAGCCAAGTAGTCGGTACTCGGCCCCAGCATTTT. Translation gives CASSQVVGTRPQHF.